This record looks at one T cell receptor (beta chain) sequence and its context. Its antigen is as yet unknown. This sample is part of a study of CD8 T cells in ankylosing spondylitis. Regarding the study as a whole: Ankylosing spondylitis blood seemed to carry a telltale TCR beta motif made of under 10 highly homologous variants.

Germline trimming cut 6 bases from V and 9 bases from J; bases unmatched to any gene: 11. Germline assignment: CDR1 KGHSH and CDR2 LQKENI. This CDR3 contains 13 residues. A single record per CDR3 protein comes from TCRdb applying MiXCR to the 5' RACE reads. The sample shows hundreds of thousands of distinct CDR3 sequences, about an eighth of them seen only once. This chain uses TRBV18 with TRBJ2-7, with 7 positions matching TRBD1. The sample comprised blood, either unsorted or a sorted T cell fraction (not recorded which). The source is a male donor with ankylosing spondylitis. The CDR3 reads CASSQQPGQMQYF. CDR3 sequence (DNA): TGTGCCAGCTCGCAACAACCGGGACAGATGCAGTACTTC.